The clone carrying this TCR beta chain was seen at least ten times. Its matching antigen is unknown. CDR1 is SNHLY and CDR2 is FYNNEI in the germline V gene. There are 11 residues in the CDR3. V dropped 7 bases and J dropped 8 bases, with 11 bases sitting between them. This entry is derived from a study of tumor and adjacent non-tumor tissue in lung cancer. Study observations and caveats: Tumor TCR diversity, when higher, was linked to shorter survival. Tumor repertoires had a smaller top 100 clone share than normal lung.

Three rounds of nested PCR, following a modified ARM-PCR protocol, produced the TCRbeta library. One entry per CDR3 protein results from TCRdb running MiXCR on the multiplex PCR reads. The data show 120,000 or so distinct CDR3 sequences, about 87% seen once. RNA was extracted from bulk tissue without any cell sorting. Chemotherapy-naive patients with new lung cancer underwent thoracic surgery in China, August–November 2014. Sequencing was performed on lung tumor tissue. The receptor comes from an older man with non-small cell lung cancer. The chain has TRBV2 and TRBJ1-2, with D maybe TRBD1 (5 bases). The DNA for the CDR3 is TGTGCCAGCATACGAACAGGAGGCTACACCTTC. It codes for CASIRTGGYTF.